These T cell receptor beta chains were read from a single sample in a study of blood T cell repertoires in COVID-19. Profiled with immunoSEQ multiplex PCR; TCRdb holds only in-frame clones, not every one. Among 380,000 or so clones listed, 89% were seen once. The source material was peripheral blood. These receptors originate from a middle-aged man with acute or convalescent COVID-19. Each CDR3 is given with its conserved first and last residue.

j_gene | v_gene | CDR3aa
TRBJ2-1 | TRBV14 | CASSRLAGVSYNEQFF
TRBJ1-2 | TRBV28 | CASRSGQGNYGYTF
TRBJ1-2 | TRBV5-1 | CASSLSRPDGYTF
TRBJ1-2 | TRBV27 | CASSKGAGTGDGYTF
TRBJ2-3 | TRBV2 | CASSRLAGAQYF
TRBJ1-5 | TRBV10-3 | CAISEHVGQSNQPQHF
TRBJ2-1 | TRBV6-5 | CASSSDGVEQFF
TRBJ1-2 | TRBV7-2 | CASSSQRGEDGYTF
TRBJ2-1 | TRBV18 | CASSPGSSYNEQFF
TRBJ1-3 | TRBV12-5 | CASGLGQGTGNTIYF
TRBJ2-7 | TRBV4-2 | CASSPGARSSYEQYF
TRBJ1-2 | TRBV30 | CAWRPSNNYGYTF
TRBJ2-7 | TRBV7-2 | CASSLEGTGTYEQYF
TRBJ1-4 | TRBV4-1 | CASSQEGGVGEKLFF
TRBJ2-1 | TRBV4-1 | CASSQKGGAGTLNNEQFF
TRBJ2-1 | TRBV28 | CASSPLAQFNEQFF
TRBJ2-7 | TRBV28 | CASSQGRGRPYEQYF
TRBJ1-4 | TRBV3-1/TRBV3-2 | CASSQDRRGQEKLFF
TRBJ2-1 | TRBV7-8 | CASSLMNAGGITGEQFF
TRBJ2-7 | TRBV29-1 | CSASGGAAYEQYF
TRBJ1-4 | TRBV2 | CASSPGGSNEKLFF
TRBJ2-2 | TRBV5-1 | CASSPRTGGDTGELFF
TRBJ1-4 | TRBV4-3 | CASSQTATGSRDEKLFF
TRBJ2-2 | TRBV12-1 | CASSFTSGRAPGELFF